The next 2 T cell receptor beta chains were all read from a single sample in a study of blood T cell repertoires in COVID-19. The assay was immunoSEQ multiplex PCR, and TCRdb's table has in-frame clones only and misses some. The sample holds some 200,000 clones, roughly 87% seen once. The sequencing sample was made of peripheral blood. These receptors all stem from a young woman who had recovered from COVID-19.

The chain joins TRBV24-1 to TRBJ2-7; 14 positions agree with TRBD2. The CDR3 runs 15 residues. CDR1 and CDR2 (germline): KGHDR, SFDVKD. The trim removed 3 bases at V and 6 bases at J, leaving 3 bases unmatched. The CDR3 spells CATSDPGTSGSEQYF. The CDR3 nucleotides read TGTGCCACCAGTGATCCCGGGACTAGCGGGAGCGAGCAGTACTTC.

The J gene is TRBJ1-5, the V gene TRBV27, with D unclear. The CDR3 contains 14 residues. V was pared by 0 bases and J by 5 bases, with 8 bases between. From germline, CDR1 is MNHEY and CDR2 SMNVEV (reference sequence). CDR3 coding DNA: TGTGCCAGCAGTTTATCGTCTCCGTATCAGCCCCAGCATTTT. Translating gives CASSLSSPYQPQHF.